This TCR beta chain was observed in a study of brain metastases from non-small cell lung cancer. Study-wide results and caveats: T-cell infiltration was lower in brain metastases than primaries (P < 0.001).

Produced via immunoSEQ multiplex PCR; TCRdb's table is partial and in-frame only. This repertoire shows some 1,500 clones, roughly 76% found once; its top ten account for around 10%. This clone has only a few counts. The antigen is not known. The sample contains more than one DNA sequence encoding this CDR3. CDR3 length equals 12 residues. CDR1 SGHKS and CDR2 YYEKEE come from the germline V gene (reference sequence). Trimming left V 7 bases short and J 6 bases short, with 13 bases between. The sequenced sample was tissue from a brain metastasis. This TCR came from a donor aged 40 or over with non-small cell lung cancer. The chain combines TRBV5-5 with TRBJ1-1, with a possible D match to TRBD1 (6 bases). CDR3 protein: CASHEGGAEAFF. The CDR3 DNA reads TGTGCCAGCCACGAGGGGGGAGCTGAAGCTTTCTTT.